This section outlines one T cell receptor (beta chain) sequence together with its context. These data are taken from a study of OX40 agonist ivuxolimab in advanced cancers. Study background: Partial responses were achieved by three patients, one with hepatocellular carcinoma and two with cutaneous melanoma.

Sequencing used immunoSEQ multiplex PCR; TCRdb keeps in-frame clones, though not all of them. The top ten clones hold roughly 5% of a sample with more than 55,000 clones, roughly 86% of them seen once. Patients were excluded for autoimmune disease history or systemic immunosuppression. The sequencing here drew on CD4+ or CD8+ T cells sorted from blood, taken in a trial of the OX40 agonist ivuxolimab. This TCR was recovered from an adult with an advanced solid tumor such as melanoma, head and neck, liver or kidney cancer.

CDR3 protein: CASSPRGGPPGYGYTF. DNA for the CDR3: TGTGCCAGCAGCCCACGAGGGGGACCGCCGGGCTATGGCTACACCTTC. V gene TRBV11-2 combines with J gene TRBJ1-2; TRBD1 might be the D (6 bases). The germline V gene encodes CDR1 SGHAT and CDR2 FQNNGV. With 5 bases removed from V and 4 bases from J, the gap between germline ends came to 20 bases. This CDR3 spans 16 amino acids.